The 15 T cell receptor beta chains presented below share a single source sample, sequenced in a study of blood T cells in healthy people across ages. Then a second PCR, running about 7 to 11 cycles, was carried out with a sample-barcoded 5' primer and a J-beta primer mix. TCRdb used MiXCR to reprocess the 5' RACE reads, holding one entry per CDR3 protein. The sample records roughly 1.4 million distinct CDR3 sequences, approximately 60% being singletons. Material: blood. The receptors shown here come from a man younger than 35 in good health.

The chain uses TRBV20-1 and TRBJ2-1, with a tentative D call TRBD1 (6 bases). The J call could be wrong; TRBJ2-7 is a better fit for the DNA end. CDR1 is DFQATT, CDR2 SNEGSKA, per germline (reference sequence). This CDR3 contains 16 residues. CDR3 DNA sequence: TGCAGTGCCGTGAGTCGTTTCGGGACACCCTACAATGAGCAGTACTTC. Residues: CSAVSRFGTPYNEQYF.

The rearrangement joins TRBV19 to TRBJ2-5; weak D call: TRBD1 (5 bases). The germline gives CDR1 LNHDA, CDR2 SQIVND (reference sequence). This CDR3 region has 15 residues. Trimming pared 5 bases from V and 3 bases from J, leaving 16 bases between. DNA for the CDR3: TGTGCCAGTAGTTGGCTGGCAGGGCGAGAAGAGACCCAGTACTTC. Its translation: CASSWLAGREETQYF.

This chain uses TRBV20-1 with TRBJ2-5, with 8 nucleotides matching TRBD2. CDR3 size: 16 residues. Unmatched junction bases numbered 13, after V lost 2 bases and J lost 5 bases. Germline V gene data show CDR1 as DFQATT and CDR2 as SNEGSKA (reference sequence). The CDR3 reads CSARPAGAPQGETQYF. The DNA of the CDR3 is TGCAGTGCTAGACCAGCGGGAGCGCCACAAGGGGAGACCCAGTACTTC.

V is TRBV27 and J is TRBJ2-1; tentative D call: TRBD1 (6 bases). CDR3 length: 13 residues. CDR1 and CDR2 from the germline V gene are MNHEY and SMNVEV (reference sequence). The V and J ends lost 7 bases and 8 bases respectively, with 15 bases between them. The CDR3 region has the DNA TGTGCCAGCACAGGGGAAGGTGGGCATGAGCAGTTCTTC. Translated: CASTGEGGHEQFF.

The chain is built from TRBV27 and TRBJ2-3; 8 bases fit TRBD1. The CDR3 spans 15 residues. Germline V gene data show CDR1 as MNHEY and CDR2 as SMNVEV (reference sequence). V lost 1 base, J lost 3 bases, and 3 bases stayed unmatched. CDR3 amino acids: CASSLWGTGTDTQYF. The CDR3 region has the DNA TGTGCCAGCAGTTTATGGGGGACAGGAACAGATACGCAGTATTTT.

This clonotype has more than one count but fewer than ten. The chain joins TRBV7-2 to TRBJ2-7; 7 bases agree with TRBD1. Germline CDR1 is SGHTA and CDR2 is FQGNSA. V was pared by 5 bases and J by 2 bases, with 9 bases of the junction left unmatched. CDR3 length: 15 amino acids. CDR3 DNA sequence: TGTGCCAGCAGCACGCCGGGGACAGTACCCTACGAGCAGTACTTC. This sequence encodes CASSTPGTVPYEQYF.

Of note for this clonotype: One end of the junction does not line up with germline, which may come from a read error. The chain employs TRBV5-6 and TRBJ1-4, with 7 nucleotides matching TRBD1. Germline loops: CDR1 SGHDT, CDR2 YYEEEE. The CDR3 totals 16 residues. The CDR3 bases are TGTGCCAGCAGCTGGGGGACAGTTGCAACTAATGAAAGACTGTTTTTT. Amino acids: CASSWGTVATNERLFF.

This chain joins TRBV10-3 and TRBJ2-1; D may be TRBD1 (6 bases). Trimming stripped 9 bases from V and 7 bases from J, with 7 bases between. The V gene's germline CDR1 is ENHRY and CDR2 SYGVKD. The length of the CDR3 is 10 residues. CDR3 in DNA: TGTGCCATTGGACAGAATGAGCAGTTCTTC. Its protein is CAIGQNEQFF.

The chain recombines TRBV28 with TRBJ2-1; 10 nucleotides line up with TRBD2. The V gene end was trimmed by 5 bases and the J gene end by 4 bases; junction bases not matched to a gene: 8. Germline CDR1 MDHEN, CDR2 SYDVKM. CDR3 length equals 16 residues. The CDR3, as DNA: TGTGCCAGCAGTCCCGGGACTAGCGCGGTATACAATGAGCAGTTCTTC. Encoded protein: CASSPGTSAVYNEQFF.

On this clonotype: This may stem from a read error, because a much larger clone lies one nucleotide away. The V gene is TRBV7-2, the J gene TRBJ2-3, with D unclear. The CDR3 has 15 residues. Germline V gene sequence: CDR1 SGHTA, CDR2 FQGNSA. With 2 bases removed from V and 2 bases from J, the gap between germline ends came to 11 bases. The CDR3 DNA is TGTGCCAGCAGCTTAATTCCCCCGACCACAGATACGCAGTATTTT. This codes for CASSLIPPTTDTQYF.

The chain is built from TRBV6-5 and TRBJ2-1; possible D gene TRBD2, 5 bases. Germline V lookup: CDR1 MNHEY, CDR2 SVGAGI. The ends were cut back, 6 bases at V and 2 bases at J, with 17 bases in the middle. This CDR3 spans 16 amino acids. The CDR3 coding sequence is TGTGCCAGCAGCCCATTCACTAGTTCGGCCTACAATGAGCAGTTCTTC. It specifies CASSPFTSSAYNEQFF.

This sequence joins TRBV4-3 and TRBJ1-6; 9 bases line up with TRBD1. The CDR3 loop spans 19 amino acids. Germline CDR1 and CDR2: LGHNA and YSLEER. J was trimmed by 2 bases and V by 0 bases; bases with no gene match: 8. In DNA form, the CDR3 reads TGCGCCAGCAGCCAAGATGGGGGACAGGGCGGCCCCTATAATTCACCCCTCCACTTT. Amino acids: CASSQDGGQGGPYNSPLHF.

The chain has TRBV25-1 and TRBJ2-7; tentative D call: TRBD1 (5 bases). CDR3 length: 15 residues. The V gene lost 6 bases and the J gene lost 1 base, with 16 bases spanning the gap. Germline V CDR1 and CDR2: MGHDK, SYGVNS. CDR3 region: CASSLTGHSSYEQYF. For the CDR3, the DNA is TGTGCCAGCAGCCTCACAGGTCATTCTTCCTACGAGCAGTACTTC.

This chain connects TRBV29-1 to TRBJ2-5; 7 bases agree with TRBD2. Near its end, the DNA agrees better with TRBJ2-1, so the J call may be wrong. Germline V CDR1 and CDR2: SQVTM, ANQGSEA. CDR3 length: 13 amino acids. CDR3 amino acids: CSVEEGGEETQFF. Here the CDR3 DNA reads TGCAGCGTTGAAGAGGGAGGGGAAGAGACCCAGTTCTTC.

The genes are TRBV9 and TRBJ2-1, with 7 bases aligning to TRBD2. Germline-derived CDR1 and CDR2 are SGDLS and YYNGEE. The CDR3 covers 14 residues. V gave up 4 bases and J gave up 7 bases; unmatched junction bases: 8. The CDR3 coding sequence is TGTGCCAGCAGCTTCGGACTAGTGGGGAATGAGCAGTTCTTC. This codes for CASSFGLVGNEQFF.